Reported below is one T cell receptor (beta chain). The data were produced by immunoSEQ multiplex PCR, yet TCRdb's version contains in-frame clones alone and is incomplete. The sample shows 100,000 to 150,000 clones, around 88% of them seen only once. The data originate from a study of blood T cell repertoires in COVID-19. In germline, CDR1 is SGHDT, CDR2 YYEEEE. This CDR3 spans 17 amino acids. V shed 2 bases, J shed 0 bases, and the junction held 8 bases outside the gene matches. Enrolment of Seattle patients took place during active infection, and they were followed longitudinally. Sequencing input: peripheral blood. This clonotype originated in a man aged 60-69 years with COVID-19, enrolled during active disease. The chain joins TRBV5-6 to TRBJ1-5; 7 nucleotides line up with TRBD1. The CDR3 bases are TGTGCCAGCAGCTTTTCGGGACAGCCTTATAGCAATCAGCCCCAGCATTTT. This codes for CASSFSGQPYSNQPQHF.